The source of this T cell receptor beta chain is a study of shared clonotypes between healthy human individuals. The table came from immunoSEQ multiplex PCR; TCRdb's copy has only in-frame clones and leaves some out. Of roughly 760,000 clones detected, 74% appear once; the ten largest clones hold 1.5% to 2%. The CDR3 spans 16 residues. CDR1 and CDR2 from the germline V gene are SGHRS and YFSETQ. V lost 4 bases and J lost 5; bases outside the gene matches: 8. Healthy adults negative for HIV, lacking recent acute infections or vaccinations, served as donors. Sequencing was done on a sample of memory CD4+ T cells sorted from blood. Subset noted: CD45RA-negative fraction. The sequence was collected from a woman between 25 and 40 years old in good health. J is TRBJ2-3 and V is TRBV5-1, with TRBD2 matching 12 bases. The CDR3 reads CASSPGTSGRGDTQYF. The CDR3 DNA reads as TGCGCCAGCAGCCCCGGGACTAGCGGGCGTGGAGATACGCAGTATTTT.